The 23 T cell receptor beta chains below were found in one sample sequenced in a study of cytomegalovirus exposure and HLA in healthy donors. Vbeta (60) and Jbeta (13) primers were used in the PCR. Clones were read by immunoSEQ multiplex PCR, and TCRdb kept only the in-frame ones, dropping some. Of roughly 120,000 clones listed, about three quarters were seen once; the top ten hold over 1%. The sequenced sample consisted of PBMCs. The receptors originated from a human donor in good health.

The V and J genes are TRBV18 and TRBJ1-6; the D gene is possibly TRBD1 (5 bases). Looked up from germline, CDR1 is KGHSH and CDR2 is LQKENI. Trimming cost V 5 bases and J 5 bases, with 13 bases left between them. CDR3 length: 15 amino acids. This CDR3 is CASSGQGADNSPLHF. The CDR3 region has the DNA TGTGCCAGCTCAGGTCAGGGTGCGGATAATTCACCCCTCCACTTT.

The rearrangement joins TRBV5-8 to TRBJ1-4; 10 bases are shared with TRBD1. CDR1 SGHTS and CDR2 YDEGEE come from the germline V gene. J lost 6 bases, V lost 2 bases, and 10 bases had no gene match. This CDR3 is 17 amino acids long. The chain's CDR3 is CASSFILGTGVDEKLFF. In nucleotides, the CDR3 is TGTGCCAGCAGCTTCATACTGGGGACAGGGGTAGATGAAAAACTGTTTTTT.

The V gene is TRBV7-6, the J gene TRBJ2-5; D perhaps matches TRBD1 (5 bases). The J call may not be correct, given that the DNA end is closer to TRBJ2-7. The CDR3 extends over 15 amino acids. In germline, CDR1 is SGHVS, CDR2 FNYEAQ. The CDR3 reads CASSLGWGADYEQYF. DNA for the CDR3: TGTGCCAGCAGCTTAGGCTGGGGCGCGGATTACGAGCAGTACTTC.

The CDR3 protein is CASSEALGGGLQETQYF. Written as DNA, the CDR3 is TGTGCCAGCAGTGAAGCGCTGGGCGGGGGGCTCCAAGAGACCCAGTACTTC. This chain links TRBV6-1 with TRBJ2-5, with 8 bases matching TRBD2. CDR1 is MNHNS, CDR2 SASEGT, per germline. V shed 0 bases and J 1 base; nucleotides not matched to a gene: 7. The CDR3 covers 17 residues.

The genes are TRBV1 and TRBJ2-4; TRBD2, the table's D call, lacks a check against the DNA. TRBV1 is a pseudogene. There are 12 residues in the CDR3. The CDR3, as DNA: TGCGCCAGCAGCCAAACGGGAAACATTCAGTACTTC. This gives the protein CASSQTGNIQYF.

The genes are TRBV6-4 and TRBJ2-3; 8 positions agree with TRBD2. Germline CDR1 MRHNA, CDR2 SNTAGT. Trimming at V came to 6 bases and at J to 2 bases, leaving 1 base not matched to a gene. The CDR3 totals 13 residues. The CDR3 protein is CASSGGATDTQYF. The CDR3 coding sequence is TGTGCCAGCAGCGGGGGGGCCACAGATACGCAGTATTTT.

This clone was detected once. The J gene is TRBJ1-4, the V gene TRBV5-1; a weak D match, TRBD1 (5 bases). Germline V gene lookup returns CDR1 SGHRS and CDR2 YFSETQ. The CDR3 covers 15 residues. Deletions cut 2 bases from V and 8 bases from J, with 16 bases between. The CDR3 nucleotides read TGCGCCAGCAGCTTCCTCGGGGACTGGGGAGAAAAACTGTTTTTT. Residues: CASSFLGDWGEKLFF.

This clone was found a few times. The genes are TRBV6-1 and TRBJ2-7; TRBD1 agrees at 10 bases. Germline CDR1 reads MNHNS; CDR2 reads SASEGT. Losses at the gene ends were 4 bases for V and 5 bases for J; bases not matched to a gene: 8. There are 15 residues in the CDR3. CDR3 protein: CASSATTGGLNEQYF. The CDR3 coding sequence is TGTGCCAGCAGTGCGACGACAGGGGGCTTAAACGAGCAGTACTTC.

V and J are TRBV6-1 and TRBJ1-4; 9 bases match TRBD1. V was pared by 3 bases and J by 7 bases, with 9 bases of the junction left unmatched. The CDR3 is 16 amino acids. From germline, CDR1 is MNHNS and CDR2 SASEGT. CDR3 sequence reads: CASSDLLGQGGEKLFF. The CDR3 DNA reads TGTGCCAGCAGTGACCTCCTGGGACAGGGAGGTGAAAAACTGTTTTTT.

This clone was recorded only once. The chain employs TRBV7-9 and TRBJ2-2, with 10 bases aligning to TRBD1. The CDR3 runs to 16 residues. V shed 1 base and J 4 bases; nucleotides not matched to a gene: 3. The germline gives CDR1 SEHNR, CDR2 FQNEAQ (reference sequence). The CDR3 DNA reads as TGTGCCAGCAGCTTAGAGACAGGGGGCGGCACCGGGGAGCTGTTTTTT. Translated: CASSLETGGGTGELFF.

This clone turned up a few times. This sequence joins TRBV4-2 and TRBJ1-1; D might be TRBD1 (6 bases). CDR1 is LGHNA, CDR2 YNFKEQ, per germline. This CDR3 contains 17 residues. V was pared by 0 bases and J by 0 bases, with 14 bases between. The CDR3, as DNA: TGTGCCAGCAGCCAAGACGCCTTGGCAGGGGTGAACACTGAAGCTTTCTTT. Translating gives CASSQDALAGVNTEAFF.

V is TRBV27 and J is TRBJ2-5, with a weak D call TRBD1 (5 bases). Germline CDR1 and CDR2: MNHEY and SMNVEV (reference sequence). This CDR3 region has 15 residues. V lost 2 bases, J lost 5 bases, and 15 bases lay in between. Written as DNA, the CDR3 is TGTGCCAGCAGTTTAGGCTCCCATGGGGCTGAGACCCAGTACTTC. Its protein product is CASSLGSHGAETQYF.

The CDR3 loop is CASSPSDRGVYGYTF. The CDR3 DNA sequence: TGTGCCAGCAGTCCATCCGACAGGGGCGTCTATGGCTACACCTTC. This chain links TRBV6-1 with TRBJ1-2; TRBD1 matches 8 bases. The CDR3 has 15 residues. The germline gives CDR1 MNHNS, CDR2 SASEGT. V lost 5 bases and J lost 4; bases outside the gene matches: 9.

The chain employs TRBV19 and TRBJ1-4; D ambiguous. The CDR3 length is 14 residues. Trimming took 4 bases from V and 7 from J, leaving 13 bases between them. Germline CDR1 reads LNHDA; CDR2 reads SQIVND (reference sequence). CDR3 nucleotides: TGTGCCAGTAGTACGAGGGATCGCCGTGAAAAACTGTTTTTT. Translated: CASSTRDRREKLFF.

The chain has TRBV4-1 and TRBJ2-2; TRBD2 matches 8 bases. The V segment lost 0 bases and the J segment 5 bases; nucleotides outside the gene matches: 5. Germline V CDR1 and CDR2: MGHRA, YSYEKL. This CDR3 has 16 amino acids. CDR3 sequence (DNA): TGCGCCAGCAGCCAAGATTCCCGGGGGGGGACCGGGGAGCTGTTTTTT. This encodes CASSQDSRGGTGELFF.

A few counts support this clone. The gene calls are TRBV5-1 and TRBJ1-1; tentative D call: TRBD1 (5 bases). The V gene's germline CDR1 is SGHRS and CDR2 YFSETQ. With 3 bases removed from V and 0 bases from J, the gap between germline ends came to 24 bases. The CDR3 consists of 19 residues. CDR3 in DNA: TGCGCCAGCAGCTCACTCAAATTAGGGGCCCAGGAGATGAACACTGAAGCTTTCTTT. Its protein is CASSSLKLGAQEMNTEAFF.

V gene TRBV29-1 combines with J gene TRBJ2-1, with 8 bases fitting TRBD2. CDR3 length equals 17 residues. Per germline, CDR1 SQVTM and CDR2 ANQGSEA. J gave up 4 bases and V 1 base, and 12 bases lay outside the gene matches. The CDR3 nucleotides read TGCAGCGTTGAAGGCTTGTACAAGAAGCGGGGGTACAATGAGCAGTTCTTC. Encoded protein: CSVEGLYKKRGYNEQFF.

This clone appeared once. The chain is built from TRBV7-2 and TRBJ2-5; tentative D call: TRBD2 (6 bases). Germline V gene data show CDR1 as SGHTA and CDR2 as FQGNSA. The CDR3 is 15 amino acids. V was pared by 1 base and J by 0 bases, with 9 bases between. Here the CDR3 reads CASSLGGAHQETQYF. The CDR3 nucleotides are TGTGCCAGCAGCTTAGGCGGGGCGCACCAAGAGACCCAGTACTTC.

This chain connects TRBV27 to TRBJ2-3; 10 bases are a match to TRBD1. This CDR3 comprises 18 residues. Trimming removed 5 bases from V and 4 bases from J; junction bases left unmatched: 15. The germline V gene encodes CDR1 MNHEY and CDR2 SMNVEV (reference sequence). This CDR3 reads CASSPLTGTGAYADTQYF. The CDR3 coding sequence is TGTGCCAGCAGTCCTCTAACCGGGACAGGGGCTTACGCAGATACGCAGTATTTT.

This chain uses TRBV19 with TRBJ1-5; maybe TRBD1 (5 bases). The CDR3 is 13 residues long. The V and J ends lost 5 bases and 3 bases respectively, with 8 bases between them. The germline V gene has CDR1 LNHDA and CDR2 SQIVND (reference sequence). The DNA for the CDR3 is TGTGCCAGTAGTCCGGGGGACAATCAGCCCCAGCATTTT. Protein product: CASSPGDNQPQHF.

This chain connects TRBV6-1 to TRBJ1-6, with TRBD1 identical over 11 bases. V gave up 6 bases and J gave up 7 bases; unmatched junction bases: 2. Looked up from germline, CDR1 is MNHNS and CDR2 is SASEGT. The CDR3 is 14 amino acids. CDR3 sequence (DNA): TGTGCCAGCAGCCGGGACAGGGGGAATTCACCCCTCCACTTT. Encoded protein: CASSRDRGNSPLHF.

The chain recombines TRBV5-5 with TRBJ1-2; no clear D. The CDR3 has 12 residues. CDR1 is SGHKS and CDR2 is YYEKEE in the germline V gene (reference sequence). The V end was cut by 0 bases, the J end by 7 bases, with 7 bases between. The CDR3 reads CASSLVVGGYTF. The DNA for the CDR3 is TGTGCCAGCAGCTTGGTCGTCGGTGGCTACACCTTC. Combining the CDR3 with reference TRBV5-5 and TRBJ1-2 gives the whole variable domain DAGVTQSPTHLIKTRGQQVTLRCSPISGHKSVSWYQQVLGQGPQFIFQYYEKEERGRGNFPDRFSARQFPNYSSELNVNALLLGDSALYLCASSLVVGGYTFGSGTRLTVV.

This clone turned up a few times. The chain couples TRBV5-8 to TRBJ1-2; 8 positions match TRBD1. J gave up 3 bases and V 1 base, and 2 bases lay outside the gene matches. The CDR3 contains 14 residues. CDR1 and CDR2 (germline): SGHTS, YDEGEE. CDR3 in DNA: TGTGCCAGCAGCTTGCAGGGGGCGGACTATGGCTACACCTTC. This translates into CASSLQGADYGYTF.